The 10 T cell receptor beta chains presented below share a single source sample, sequenced in a study of blood T cell repertoires in COVID-19. Profiled with immunoSEQ multiplex PCR; TCRdb holds only in-frame clones, not every one. This sample has about 150,000 clones, with around 85% found just once. The sequencing input was peripheral blood. The receptors here all came from a man between 65 and 79 years old with acute or convalescent COVID-19.

V is TRBV29-1 and J is TRBJ1-1; TRBD1 matches 11 bases. The CDR3 has 12 amino acids. V dropped 6 bases and J dropped 11; count of bases not matched to a gene: 8. The V gene's germline CDR1 is SQVTM and CDR2 ANQGSEA. The DNA for the CDR3 is TGCAGCGTCGACAATGGACAGGGGGCGGCTTTCTTT. Protein product: CSVDNGQGAAFF.

The chain has TRBV6-5 and TRBJ2-6; 7 nucleotides align to TRBD1. V lost 7 bases, J lost 0 bases, and 3 bases stayed unmatched. Germline-derived CDR1 and CDR2 are MNHEY and SVGAGI. There are 15 residues in the CDR3. For the CDR3, the DNA is TGTGCCAGCAAAAGGGGGCGCTCTGGGGCCAACGTCCTGACTTTC. It translates to CASKRGRSGANVLTF.

V is TRBV28 and J is TRBJ2-1, with 11 bases aligning to TRBD2. Germline values: CDR1 MDHEN, CDR2 SYDVKM. The CDR3 loop spans 17 amino acids. The V and J ends lost 5 bases and 0 bases, in that order; junction bases with no gene match: 6. The CDR3 DNA follows: TGTGCCAGCAGTAGGGGACTAGCGGCCGGCTCCTACAATGAGCAGTTCTTC. Protein sequence: CASSRGLAAGSYNEQFF.

V is TRBV19 and J is TRBJ2-1, with no clear D. The CDR3 loop spans 13 amino acids. Germline CDR1 is LNHDA and CDR2 is SQIVND (reference sequence). Trimming cost V 3 bases and J 4 bases, with 7 bases left between them. In DNA form, the CDR3 reads TGTGCCAGTAGTATCGTAGCTTACAATGAGCAGTTCTTC. Protein sequence: CASSIVAYNEQFF.

The sample holds a few counts of this clone. The chain carries TRBV3-1 (or the pseudogene TRBV3-2) and TRBJ2-2, with 10 nucleotides matching TRBD1. V lost 0 bases and J lost 4; bases outside the gene matches: 5. Germline values: CDR1 LGHDT, CDR2 YNNKEL (reference sequence). The CDR3 sequence is 17 residues long. The CDR3 sequence is CASSQDRGQGFTGELFF. In DNA, the CDR3 is TGTGCCAGCAGCCAAGATAGGGGACAGGGGTTCACCGGGGAGCTGTTTTTT.

V is TRBV19 and J is TRBJ2-1; tentatively, D is TRBD2 (6 bases). CDR1 and CDR2 (germline): LNHDA, SQIVND (reference sequence). V was trimmed by 0 bases and J by 7 bases, leaving 13 bases between them. The CDR3 length is 15 residues. This chain's CDR3 is CASSIDTGEWNEQFF. Here the CDR3 DNA reads TGTGCCAGTAGTATAGATACGGGGGAGTGGAATGAGCAGTTCTTC.

V and J are TRBV19 and TRBJ1-6, with 7 positions matching TRBD1. The CDR3 runs to 16 residues. CDR1 is LNHDA, CDR2 SQIVND, per germline (reference sequence). V trimming: 2 bases; J trimming: 5 bases; junction bases outside the gene matches: 6. This CDR3 reads CASSIPRGQHNSPLHF. The CDR3 nucleotides are TGTGCCAGTAGTATACCTCGGGGACAGCATAATTCACCCCTCCACTTT.

The chain is built from TRBV24-1 and TRBJ1-2; TRBD1 aligns across 10 bases. The CDR3 sequence is 17 residues long. With 1 base clipped from V and 5 bases from J, the junction kept 9 bases outside the gene matches. Germline values: CDR1 KGHDR, CDR2 SFDVKD. This chain's CDR3 is CATSDFRPGQGPYGYTF. DNA of the CDR3: TGTGCCACCAGTGATTTCCGACCGGGACAGGGGCCTTATGGCTACACCTTC.

The CDR3 sequence is CASSRTDQETQYF. The CDR3 DNA reads TGTGCCAGTAGTCGGACAGATCAAGAGACCCAGTACTTC. The rearrangement links TRBV19 to TRBJ2-5; D perhaps matches TRBD1 (6 bases). The germline V gene has CDR1 LNHDA and CDR2 SQIVND (reference sequence). Trimming left V 5 bases short and J 2 bases short, with 9 bases between. The CDR3 is made up of 13 amino acids.

This clone occurred once. The chain employs TRBV27 and TRBJ2-7; 7 bases are a match to TRBD2. V was pared by 0 bases and J by 7 bases, with 15 bases of the junction left unmatched. CDR1 MNHEY and CDR2 SMNVEV come from the germline V gene (reference sequence). The CDR3 covers 17 residues. DNA of the CDR3: TGTGCCAGCAGTTTATCCCTCTCCCCCGTGAGCGGGAAAGAGCAGTACTTC. It translates to CASSLSLSPVSGKEQYF.